Following are 14 T cell receptor beta chains from one sample sequenced in a study of T cell repertoires in cytomegalovirus infection. TCRdb re-analysed the reads in MiXCR, keeping a single row per CDR3 protein. The sample lists 500,000 or so distinct CDR3 sequences, 16% occurring once. Sequencing was done on a sample of CD8+ T cells from PBMCs. All receptors come from a human donor in good health (CMV status not recorded). Some clones in this sample may be carry-over from other donors' samples.

The table lists this clonotype with many counts. This chain joins TRBV7-6 and TRBJ2-3; 8 bases line up with TRBD2. J gave up 0 bases and V 2 bases, and 4 bases lay outside the gene matches. Germline lookup yields CDR1 SGHVS and CDR2 FNYEAQ. There are 16 residues in the CDR3. This CDR3 is CASSLSRGGSTDTQYF. The CDR3 bases are TGTGCCAGCAGCTTATCCCGGGGGGGAAGCACAGATACGCAGTATTTT.

This clonotype was seen repeatedly, ten times or more. This rearrangement joins TRBV7-2 to TRBJ2-5; 10 bases are shared with TRBD2. CDR1 and CDR2 from the germline V gene are SGHTA and FQGNSA. The trim removed 4 bases at V and 4 bases at J, leaving 9 bases unmatched. The CDR3 length is 16 residues. The CDR3 loop is CASSSPSSGGGETQYF. The CDR3 nucleotides are TGTGCCAGCAGCTCCCCCTCCAGCGGGGGGGGAGAGACCCAGTACTTC.

The chain recombines TRBV27 with TRBJ2-5; D unresolved. CDR3 length equals 16 residues. Germline CDR1 and CDR2: MNHEY and SMNVEV (reference sequence). The ends were cut back, 8 bases at V and 2 bases at J, with 21 bases in the middle. CDR3 bases: TGTGCCAGCGGGCGAGTGGGCGGAACCGTTCAAGAGACCCAGTACTTC. Translating gives CASGRVGGTVQETQYF.

Many counts were recorded for this clonotype. The CDR3 coding sequence is TGTGCCAGCAGGCGGACAGGGGATCCCATCGGGGAGCTGTTTTTT. Translated, it gives CASRRTGDPIGELFF. The J gene is TRBJ2-2, the V gene TRBV12-3 or TRBV12-4; 9 bases align to TRBD1. The CDR3 extends over 15 amino acids. The J segment lost 7 bases and the V segment lost 6 bases, leaving 9 bases of the junction unmatched.

Worth noting for this clonotype: Because the CDR3 is missing its conserved closing phenylalanine or tryptophan, this is likely a read error. The chain carries TRBV28 and TRBJ2-1; perhaps TRBD2 as D (6 bases). The CDR3 runs 13 residues. Germline CDR1 reads MDHEN; CDR2 reads SYDVKM. The CDR3: CASTLAGYIEQFL. The CDR3 DNA reads TGTGCCAGCACCCTTGCGGGGTACATTGAGCAGTTCTTA.

There are many counts of this clonotype. The chain links TRBV7-9 to TRBJ1-4; D remains ambiguous. V was clipped by 0 bases and J by 8 bases, with 16 bases between them. The CDR3 has 16 amino acids. Germline lookup yields CDR1 SEHNR and CDR2 FQNEAQ (reference sequence). This CDR3 is CASSLAREGIGEKLFF. CDR3 in DNA: TGTGCCAGCAGCTTAGCGCGAGAGGGCATCGGGGAAAAACTGTTTTTT.

This clonotype was counted many times. The chain joins TRBV27 to TRBJ1-2; no definite D call. This CDR3 comprises 14 residues. Trimming cost V 3 bases and J 7 bases, with 15 bases left between them. Germline CDR1 MNHEY, CDR2 SMNVEV (reference sequence). CDR3 in DNA: TGTGCCAGCAGTTTTGGCTCGACGGGCGGTGGCTACACCTTC. Translation gives CASSFGSTGGGYTF.

V gene TRBV6-5 combines with J gene TRBJ1-1; D might be TRBD1 (6 bases). This CDR3 has 13 residues. Germline V gene data show CDR1 as MNHEY and CDR2 as SVGAGI. Trimming left V 5 bases short and J 4 bases short, with 11 bases between. The CDR3 DNA reads as TGTGCCAGCAGTATTTACAGGGCCACTGAAGCTTTCTTT. Its translation: CASSIYRATEAFF.

This clonotype was observed many times. The CDR3 region has the DNA TGTGCCAGCAGCCCTGGGACAGAAACCTGGGAGGAGCAGTACTTC. It yields the protein CASSPGTETWEEQYF. V gene TRBV7-9 combines with J gene TRBJ2-7, with 7 positions matching TRBD1. V trimming: 5 bases; J trimming: 7 bases; junction bases outside the gene matches: 14. Germline lookup yields CDR1 SEHNR and CDR2 FQNEAQ (reference sequence). This CDR3 comprises 15 residues.

V and J are TRBV20-1 and TRBJ1-2; no reliable D call. V was cut by 3 bases and J by 4 bases, with 9 bases left in between. This CDR3 has 12 amino acids. CDR1 is DFQATT and CDR2 is SNEGSKA in the germline V gene (reference sequence). The CDR3 DNA reads as TGCAGTGCTAGGGGCCGGGGCTATGGCTACACCTTC. It yields the protein CSARGRGYGYTF.

At least ten counts were recorded for this clonotype. This chain links TRBV7-3 with TRBJ2-6; TRBD2 matches 7 bases. The V and J ends lost 4 bases and 4 bases, in that order; junction bases with no gene match: 1. The length of the CDR3 is 14 residues. CDR1 and CDR2 from the germline V gene are SGHTA and FQGTGA. The CDR3 DNA reads TGTGCCAGCAGCTCGGGACTAGGGGCCAACGTCCTGACTTTC. Translation: CASSSGLGANVLTF. Using reference TRBV7-3 and TRBJ2-6 for the parts outside the CDR3, the full variable domain is GAGVSQTPSNKVTEKGKYVELRCDPISGHTALYWYRQSLGQGPEFLIYFQGTGAADDSGLPNDRFFAVRPEGSVSTLKIQRTERGDSAVYLCASSSGLGANVLTFGAGSRLTVL.

V gene TRBV4-1 combines with J gene TRBJ2-2; no clear D. This CDR3 region has 14 residues. Germline CDR1 reads MGHRA; CDR2 reads YSYEKL. Trimming shortened V by 0 bases and J by 6 bases, and 8 bases separated the two germline ends. Here the CDR3 DNA reads TGCGCCAGCAGCCAAGATGAACGCGCCGGGGAGCTGTTTTTT. Protein: CASSQDERAGELFF.

This sequence joins TRBV4-2 and TRBJ1-1, with unresolved D. This CDR3 has 14 residues. Germline V gene lookup returns CDR1 LGHNA and CDR2 YNFKEQ. The V end was cut by 4 bases, the J end by 5 bases, with 14 bases between. The CDR3 here is CASSPKGLGTEAFF. DNA for the CDR3: TGTGCCAGCAGCCCGAAGGGATTGGGGACTGAAGCTTTCTTT.

This sequence joins TRBV7-8 and TRBJ2-1; possible D gene TRBD2, 6 bases. The V gene's germline CDR1 is SGHVS and CDR2 FQNEAQ. CDR3 length equals 11 residues. V shed 7 bases and J shed 10 bases, with 11 bases lying between them. CDR3 sequence reads: CASTGSREQFF. The CDR3 DNA reads as TGTGCCAGCACCGGGAGTCGCGAGCAGTTCTTC.